This TCR beta chain is drawn from a study of cytomegalovirus exposure and HLA in healthy donors. The CDR3 has 14 residues. With V trimmed by 9 bases and J by 4 bases, 5 bases remained unmatched. CDR1 and CDR2 (germline): LNHDA, SQIVND (reference sequence). With 60 Vbeta and 13 Jbeta primers, the PCR was carried out. Clones were read by immunoSEQ multiplex PCR, and TCRdb kept only the in-frame ones, dropping some. The table shows 70,000 to 95,000 clones, with 81% occurring only once. The receptor's source is a woman between 25 and 40 years old in good health and CMV-seronegative. The specimen sequenced was PBMCs. The gene calls are TRBV19 and TRBJ2-2; 10 bases are a match to TRBD1. The CDR3 DNA reads as TGTGCCAGCGACAGGGGGCGTATCACCGGGGAGCTGTTTTTT. As protein: CASDRGRITGELFF.